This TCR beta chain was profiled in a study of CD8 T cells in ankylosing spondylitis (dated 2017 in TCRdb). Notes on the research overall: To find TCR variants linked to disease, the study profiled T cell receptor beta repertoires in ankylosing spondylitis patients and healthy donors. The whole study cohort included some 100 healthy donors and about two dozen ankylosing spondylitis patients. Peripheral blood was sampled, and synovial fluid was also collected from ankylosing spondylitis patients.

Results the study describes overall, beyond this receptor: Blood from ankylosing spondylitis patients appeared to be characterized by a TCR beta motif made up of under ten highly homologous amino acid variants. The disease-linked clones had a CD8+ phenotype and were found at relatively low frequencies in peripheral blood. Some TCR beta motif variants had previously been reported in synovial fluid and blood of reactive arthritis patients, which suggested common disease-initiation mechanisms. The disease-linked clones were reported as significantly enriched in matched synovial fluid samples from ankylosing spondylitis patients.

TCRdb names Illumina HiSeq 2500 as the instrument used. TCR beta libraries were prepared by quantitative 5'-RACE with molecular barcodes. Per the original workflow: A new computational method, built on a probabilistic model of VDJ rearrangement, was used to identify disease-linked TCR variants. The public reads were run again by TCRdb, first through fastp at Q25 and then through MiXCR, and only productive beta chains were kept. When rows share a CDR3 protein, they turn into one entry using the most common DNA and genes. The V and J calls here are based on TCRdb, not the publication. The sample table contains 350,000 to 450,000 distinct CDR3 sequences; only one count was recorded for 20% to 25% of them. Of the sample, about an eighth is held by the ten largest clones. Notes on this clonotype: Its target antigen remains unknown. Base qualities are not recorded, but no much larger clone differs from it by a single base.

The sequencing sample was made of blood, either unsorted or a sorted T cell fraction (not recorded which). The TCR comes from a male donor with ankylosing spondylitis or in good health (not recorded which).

The DNA sequence reads TGCAGTGCTGGCCCTCTAACGAAGTCCTACAATGAGCAGTTCTTC. Its protein product is CSAGPLTKSYNEQFF. The V gene is TRBV20-1 and the J gene is TRBJ2-1; the D gene is unclear. V sheds 5 bases and J sheds 1 base, leaving 15 bases between their ends. The cysteine opens and the phenylalanine closes a CDR3 of 15 amino acids. Only CDR3 DNA is held: 45 bases, read in frame from base 1. From a lookup of the germline V gene (reference sequence), CDR1 and CDR2 are DFQATT and SNEGSKA.